This TCR beta chain was documented in a study of OX40 agonist ivuxolimab in advanced cancers. Across the whole study: Treatment received earlier with anti-PD-1, anti-PD-L1 or anti-CTLA-4 agents was allowed, and over 30% had some.

Turning to this clone: The antigen remains undetermined. Other DNA sequences within the sample encode an identical CDR3.

Study-wide findings and caveats: CD8+ T cells were the subset that, on average, had more expanded clones than CD4+.

The germline V gene has CDR1 MDHEN and CDR2 SYDVKM. V shed 5 bases and J 4 bases; nucleotides not matched to a gene: 8. The CDR3 sequence is 15 residues long. The assay was immunoSEQ multiplex PCR, and TCRdb's table has in-frame clones only and misses some. Among 65,000 or so clones, 86% were seen once, and the ten largest hold approximately 2.5%. The genes are TRBV28 and TRBJ2-3; 8 bases fit TRBD2. This clonotype was obtained from an adult with an advanced solid tumor such as melanoma, head and neck, liver or kidney cancer. Sequencing was performed on CD4+ or CD8+ T cells sorted from blood, taken in a trial of the OX40 agonist ivuxolimab. CDR3 sequence reads: CASSRGGQRADTQYF. The DNA for the CDR3 is TGTGCCAGCAGTCGGGGGGGGCAGAGGGCAGATACGCAGTATTTT.